This TCR beta chain was identified during a study of Ad26.COV2.S vaccination and SARS-CoV-2 variants. Clones were sequenced by immunoSEQ multiplex PCR, and TCRdb holds only the in-frame ones, with some missing. The table has approximately 480,000 clones, around 88% seen once. Treatment defined: roughly 18 received Ad26.COV2.S at low or high dose, single or two shots; about 5 received placebo; per-sample allocation not given. Samples came from day 63 after the first vaccine or placebo injection. The germline gives CDR1 SQVTM, CDR2 ANQGSEA. This CDR3 is 15 amino acids long. Trimming pared 5 bases from V and 4 bases from J, leaving 20 bases between.

The material was peripheral blood, obtained in a trial of Ad26.COV2.S vaccine versus placebo. The chain recombines TRBV29-1 with TRBJ1-1, with D hard to call. This clonotype originated in a person between 18 and 59 years old who received the Ad26.COV2.S COVID-19 vaccine or a placebo. The CDR3 loop is CSVSHRTDPSTEAFF. CDR3 DNA: TGCAGCGTTTCCCATAGGACTGATCCGAGCACTGAAGCTTTCTTT.